Listed below are T cell receptor beta chains from one sample, sequenced in a study of healthy donors' naive CD4 and CD8 T cells. MiXCR was run by TCRdb on the reads, yielding one entry per CDR3 protein. The profile covers 200,000 or so distinct CDR3 sequences, with under 85% appearing a single time and about 2.4% taken by the ten largest. The sample comprised naive CD4+ and CD8+ T cells sorted from blood, pooled from several donors. The receptors stem from a pool of human donors in good health; the sample pools cells from several healthy donors. Both conserved end residues are part of each CDR3. Each record gives: clone size, D gene, J gene, V gene, CDR3 DNA, CDR3 protein. D genes are given only for firm matches. Only some rows state a clone size, as once, few, many or a class for expanded clones.

>NA|NA|TRBJ1-3|TRBV19
TGTGCCAGTAGTATGGACGGAAACACCATATATTTT
CASSMDGNTIYF
>NA|TRBD2|TRBJ2-3|TRBV29-1
TGCAGCGCTACGGGAGGGGGTACAGATACGCAGTATTTT
CSATGGGTDTQYF
>NA|NA|TRBJ2-1|TRBV4-1
TGCGCCAGCAGCCGGTCGGGTAATGAGCAGTTCTTC
CASSRSGNEQFF
>NA|TRBD2|TRBJ2-1|TRBV29-1
TGCAGCGTTCCCGGGACTAGCGGGTTCAGCTCCTACAATGAGCAGTTCTTC
CSVPGTSGFSSYNEQFF
>NA|NA|TRBJ2-7|TRBV29-1
TGCAGCGCTACGATCAATACCGAGCAGTACTTC
CSATINTEQYF
>NA|NA|TRBJ2-4|TRBV19
TGTGCCAGTAGTCACGTTCAAAACATTCAGTACTTC
CASSHVQNIQYF
>NA|NA|TRBJ2-3|TRBV7-8
TGTGCCAGCAGCTTAGCGCGGGGACCAGATACGCAGTATTTT
CASSLARGPDTQYF
>NA|NA|TRBJ1-2|TRBV10-3
TGTGCCACCGAAGGAGGAGCTAACTATGGCTACACCTTC
CATEGGANYGYTF
>NA|NA|TRBJ1-4|TRBV6-5
TGTGCCAGCAGCCCGACCGCAACTAATGAAAAACTGTTTTTT
CASSPTATNEKLFF
>NA|NA|TRBJ1-5|TRBV27
TGTGCCAGCAGTACAACCTTTCCTGGACAGTCAAATCAGCCCCAGCATTTT
CASSTTFPGQSNQPQHF
>NA|NA|TRBJ2-7|TRBV27
TGTGCCAGCAGTCCGACAGCTACCTACGAGCAGTACTTC
CASSPTATYEQYF
>NA|NA|TRBJ1-2|TRBV20-1
TGCAGTGCTAGAGAGATTAGGTCTTATGGCTACACCTTC
CSAREIRSYGYTF
>NA|NA|TRBJ2-3|TRBV30
TGTGCCTGGAGTGCCGGTACGCAGTATTTT
CAWSAGTQYF
>NA|TRBD2|TRBJ2-3|TRBV24-1
TGTGCCACCAGCTCTTCCTTAGGGACTAGCGGGAGCACAGATACGCAGTATTTT
CATSSSLGTSGSTDTQYF
>NA|NA|TRBJ2-3|TRBV30
TGTGCCTGGAGAAGGTCTAGGGGAGATACGCAGTATTTT
CAWRRSRGDTQYF
>few|NA|TRBJ1-2|TRBV11-1
TGTGCCAGCAGCCCCTTCGCCGGGGTTCACTATGGCTACACCTTC
CASSPFAGVHYGYTF
>NA|TRBD1|TRBJ2-1|TRBV27
TGTGCCAGCAGTCCGATGGCCCCGGGACAGGGACCCTACAATGAGCAGTTCTTC
CASSPMAPGQGPYNEQFF
>NA|NA|TRBJ1-3|TRBV12-3/TRBV12-4
TGTGCCAGCAGTCCTCCGACCGGGGACACCATATATTTT
CASSPPTGDTIYF
>NA|TRBD2|TRBJ2-3|TRBV29-1
TGCAGCGTTGGGCTAGCGGGACGCACAGATACGCAGTATTTT
CSVGLAGRTDTQYF
>few|TRBD1|TRBJ1-2|TRBV29-1
TGCAGCGTGGGGGGACAGGATTATGGCTACACCTTC
CSVGGQDYGYTF
>NA|NA|TRBJ1-1|TRBV30
TGTGCCTGGAGTGTACTTGGGCTTGAAGCTTTCTTT
CAWSVLGLEAFF
>few|NA|TRBJ2-7|TRBV4-2
TGTGCCAGCAGCCAAGGTAACTCCTACGAGCAGTACTTC
CASSQGNSYEQYF
>NA|TRBD2|TRBJ2-7|TRBV4-2
TGTGCCAGCAGCCAATCACTAGCGGGAAGCTACGAGCAGTACTTC
CASSQSLAGSYEQYF
>NA|TRBD2|TRBJ2-3|TRBV6-5
TGTGCCAGCAGTTACTCGTTGCCCGGGTGGAAGCGGGACACAGATACGCAGTATTTT
CASSYSLPGWKRDTDTQYF
>NA|NA|TRBJ2-7|TRBV29-1
TGCAGCGTTGGGCCCTCCGTGGACAGCTCCTACGAGCAGTACTTC
CSVGPSVDSSYEQYF
>NA|TRBD2|TRBJ2-1|TRBV6-1
TGTGCCAGCAGTGAAAGCACTAGCGGGGCTGGGGCCCACAATGAGCAGTTCTTC
CASSESTSGAGAHNEQFF
>NA|NA|TRBJ1-1|TRBV29-1
TGCAGCGTTGAAACGTGGTGGGACGGGAACACTGAAGCTTTCTTT
CSVETWWDGNTEAFF
>NA|TRBD2|TRBJ2-7|TRBV12-3/TRBV12-4
TGTGCCAGCAGTTTAAATCTCAGCGGGAGCTCCTACGAGCAGTACTTC
CASSLNLSGSSYEQYF
>NA|NA|TRBJ2-3|TRBV6-5
TGTGCCATCAGTGGGGCTATCACAGATACGCAGTATTTT
CAISGAITDTQYF
>NA|NA|TRBJ1-1|TRBV5-1
TGCGCCAGCACCTACGCAGGTGATGCTGAAGCTTTCTTT
CASTYAGDAEAFF
>NA|NA|TRBJ2-7|TRBV10-3
TGTGCCATCAGTGAGTCATACCAGGGATCCGAGCAGTACTTC
CAISESYQGSEQYF
>NA|TRBD2|TRBJ2-1|TRBV11-1
TGTGCCAGCAGCTTTTCGGGACTAGCGAGCTACAATGAGCAGTTCTTC
CASSFSGLASYNEQFF
>NA|TRBD2|TRBJ2-3|TRBV19
TGTGCCAGTAGCCCGCGACTAGCGGATTCTAGCACAGATACGCAGTATTTT
CASSPRLADSSTDTQYF
>few|NA|TRBJ2-7|TRBV6-6
TGTGCCAGCAGTTACGTGGGATCGTACGAGCAGTACTTC
CASSYVGSYEQYF
>NA|TRBD1|TRBJ2-1|TRBV19
TGTGCCAGCCGACAGGGGGCTAATGAGCAGTTCTTC
CASRQGANEQFF
>NA|TRBD2|TRBJ2-1|TRBV5-1
TGCGCCAGCAGCCCGCTAGCGGGAGGTCCGCGACGTGAGCAGTTCTTC
CASSPLAGGPRREQFF
>NA|NA|TRBJ1-2|TRBV6-5
TGTGCCAGCAGTCCGTCCGTCATAAAGGGACCCTATTATGGCTACACCTTC
CASSPSVIKGPYYGYTF
>NA|NA|TRBJ1-1|TRBV5-6
TGTGCCAGCAGCTTGGCCGCCAGGAGGGACACTGAAGCTTTCTTT
CASSLAARRDTEAFF
>few|TRBD1|TRBJ2-1|TRBV27
TGTGCCAGCAGCTACAGGGGTCCTTACAATGAGCAGTTCTTC
CASSYRGPYNEQFF
>NA|TRBD2|TRBJ2-5|TRBV6-1
TGTGCCAGCAGTGAAGTGCCTAGCGGGAGGGCTGGGGAGACCCAGTACTTC
CASSEVPSGRAGETQYF
>NA|NA|TRBJ1-5|TRBV27
TGTGCCAGCAGCCTACAGGGCTCGAGGCAGCCCCAGCATTTT
CASSLQGSRQPQHF
>NA|NA|TRBJ2-3|TRBV30
TGTGCCTGGACAAAGAAGTCAGATACGCAGTATTTT
CAWTKKSDTQYF
>NA|NA|TRBJ2-7|TRBV27
TGTGCCAGCAGCATACAGAGGTCCTACGAGCAGTACTTC
CASSIQRSYEQYF
>NA|TRBD1|TRBJ1-3|TRBV6-1
TGTGCCAGCAGTGGCATGAGACAGGGGGCGAATCGGTCTGGAAACACCATATATTTT
CASSGMRQGANRSGNTIYF
>NA|TRBD1|TRBJ1-2|TRBV29-1
TGCAGCGCACCCGACAGGGATAATAACTATGGCTACACCTTC
CSAPDRDNNYGYTF
>NA|NA|TRBJ1-2|TRBV12-3/TRBV12-4
TGTGCCAGCAGTACCGCAGGGGTGTGGTATGGCTACACCTTC
CASSTAGVWYGYTF
>NA|NA|TRBJ1-1|TRBV5-5
TGTGCCAGCAGCTTTACACCTGGGGCCAACACTGAAGCTTTCTTT
CASSFTPGANTEAFF
>NA|NA|TRBJ1-2|TRBV2
TGTGCCAGCAGTGAAGTGGCAGCTCCTAACTATGGCTACACCTTC
CASSEVAAPNYGYTF
>NA|NA|TRBJ2-7|TRBV30
TGTGCCTGGAGTGTTGGGCAAGGGGCCCACGAGCAGTACTTC
CAWSVGQGAHEQYF